This T cell receptor (beta chain) stems from a study of T cell responses to AZD1222 COVID-19 vaccine. Study observations and caveats: Across spike, vaccine-associated CD4 TCRs were found, dominant at 160-218 and 743-854. Receipt of two AZD1222 doses was followed by a rise in Spike-specific TCR breadth and depth. Reportedly, close to half of spike-specific TCRs are directed against unmutated variant regions. Donors were largely white British and mainly female; clonal diversity was possibly underestimated.

Sequencing was performed with immunoSEQ multiplex PCR; in TCRdb, only in-frame clones are kept and a portion is missing. The profile shows over 110,000 clones, approximately 90% of them singletons. This clone appeared a single time. Its antigen is currently unknown. Germline V lookup: CDR1 GTSNPN, CDR2 SVGIG (reference sequence). This CDR3 contains 13 residues. V was pared by 4 bases and J by 0 bases, with 10 bases between. The sample consisted of peripheral blood, taken on day 0 of AZD1222 vaccination. V gene TRBV30 combines with J gene TRBJ2-7, with a possible D match to TRBD1 (6 bases). This TCR was recovered from an adult in good health. The CDR3 DNA reads as TGTGCCTGGACGACAGGACTCTCCTACGAGCAGTACTTC. Translating gives CAWTTGLSYEQYF.